One and the same sample provided the 17 T cell receptor beta chains below, sequenced in a study of lymphopenia after photon versus proton radiotherapy. Profiling relied on immunoSEQ multiplex PCR, and the TCRdb table lists in-frame clones only, not all of them. The repertoire holds about 160,000 clones, with approximately 86% as singletons. Sequencing was performed on peripheral blood, taken from a patient treated with photon-based radiotherapy. The origin of the receptors is a man in his forties or fifties with gastric cancer.

The chain employs TRBV5-4 and TRBJ1-2; D gene uncertain. Trimming shortened V by 4 bases and J by 7 bases, and 8 bases separated the two germline ends. Germline V gene lookup returns CDR1 SGHNT and CDR2 YYREEE (reference sequence). This CDR3 is built from 11 residues. The chain's CDR3 is CASSRSGGYTF. CDR3 sequence (DNA): TGTGCCAGCAGCCGATCGGGTGGCTACACCTTC. Filled out from reference TRBV5-4 and TRBJ1-2, the complete variable domain reads ETGVTQSPTHLIKTRGQQVTLRCSSQSGHNTVSWYQQALGQGPQFIFQYYREEENGRGNFPPRFSGLQFPNYSSELNVNALELDDSALYLCASSRSGGYTFGSGTRLTVV.

The chain has TRBV27 and TRBJ1-1; a possible D gene is TRBD1 (6 bases). The germline gives CDR1 MNHEY, CDR2 SMNVEV (reference sequence). Trimming took 10 bases from V and 3 from J, leaving 18 bases between them. This CDR3 spans 14 amino acids. CDR3 nucleotide sequence: TGTGCCACATCGCCCGCAGGGGAGGACACTGAAGCTTTCTTT. Residues: CATSPAGEDTEAFF.

The CDR3 is CASSLDPRDTSYEQYF. DNA for the CDR3: TGTGCCAGCAGCTTAGATCCCCGGGACACCTCCTACGAGCAGTACTTC. This chain connects TRBV11-2 to TRBJ2-7; D possibly corresponds to TRBD1 (6 bases). Germline V CDR1 and CDR2: SGHAT, FQNNGV. The CDR3 is 16 amino acids. With 0 bases removed from V and 0 bases from J, the gap between germline ends came to 12 bases.

With regard to this clone: The sample holds other DNA sequences that translate to the same CDR3. The genes are TRBV28 and TRBJ2-7, with no clear D. Per the germline V gene, CDR1 is MDHEN and CDR2 is SYDVKM. Trimming took off 2 bases at V and 2 bases at J, with 4 bases between the two ends. The CDR3 is 12 residues long. Here the CDR3 DNA reads TGTGCCAGCAGTTTAGCGGCCTACGAGCAGTACTTC. Protein sequence: CASSLAAYEQYF. Full variable domain (remainder filled in from reference TRBV28 and TRBJ2-7): DVKVTQSSRYLVKRTGEKVFLECVQDMDHENMFWYRQDPGLGLRLIYFSYDVKMKEKGDIPEGYSVSREKKERFSLILESASTNQTSMYLCASSLAAYEQYFGPGTRLTVT.

The V and J genes are TRBV5-5 and TRBJ2-1; no definite D call. Looked up from germline, CDR1 is SGHKS and CDR2 is YYEKEE (reference sequence). V lost 1 base and J 9 bases, leaving 5 bases between the germline ends. There are 11 residues in the CDR3. CDR3 loop: CASSLQIEQFF. The CDR3 coding sequence is TGTGCCAGCAGCTTGCAAATTGAGCAGTTCTTC.

V and J are TRBV6-5 and TRBJ2-7, with D unclear. CDR3 length equals 11 residues. Trimming left V 10 bases short and J 5 bases short, with 12 bases between. Germline V CDR1 and CDR2: MNHEY, SVGAGI. The chain's CDR3 is CATKAFDEQYF. The DNA for the CDR3 is TGTGCCACCAAGGCCTTTGACGAGCAGTACTTC.

The J gene is TRBJ2-3, the V gene TRBV11-3, with a possible D match to TRBD2 (6 bases). Germline assignment: CDR1 SGHNT and CDR2 YENEEA. The CDR3 extends over 15 amino acids. V was cut by 5 bases and J by 7 bases, with 19 bases left in between. The CDR3 DNA follows: TGTGCCAGCAGCCCCCCGGGCGGGAACATAAATACGCAGTATTTT. It is translated as CASSPPGGNINTQYF.

The rearrangement uses TRBV19 and TRBJ1-5; TRBD1 agrees at 7 bases. The germline gives CDR1 LNHDA, CDR2 SQIVND (reference sequence). V dropped 5 bases and J dropped 16; count of bases not matched to a gene: 11. The CDR3 has 12 residues. In DNA, the CDR3 is TGTGCCAGTAGTTCCCAACCGGGACAGTTTCATTTT. It codes for CASSSQPGQFHF.

The rearrangement joins TRBV5-5 to TRBJ2-7, with D tentatively TRBD2 (5 bases). This CDR3 spans 13 amino acids. Germline V CDR1 and CDR2: SGHKS, YYEKEE (reference sequence). The V end lost 3 bases, the J end lost 3 bases, and 10 bases lay between the germline ends. The CDR3 bases are TGTGCCAGCAGCTCCGGGATTAACTACGAGCAGTACTTC. Translating it yields CASSSGINYEQYF.

This rearrangement joins TRBV25-1 to TRBJ2-7; D might be TRBD2 (5 bases). The CDR3 has 14 residues. Germline CDR1 is MGHDK and CDR2 is SYGVNS. Trimming took 4 bases from V and 0 from J, leaving 10 bases between them. The CDR3 sequence: CASSVGRSSYEQYF. CDR3 coding DNA: TGTGCCAGCAGTGTTGGGAGAAGCTCCTACGAGCAGTACTTC.

V usage is TRBV28 and J usage is TRBJ1-3; D possibly corresponds to TRBD1 (5 bases). Trimming cost V 1 base and J 2 bases, with 9 bases left between them. This CDR3 region has 15 residues. Germline V gene lookup returns CDR1 MDHEN and CDR2 SYDVKM. CDR3 residues: CASSLSGGAGNTIYF. CDR3 coding DNA: TGTGCCAGCAGTTTATCGGGGGGGGCTGGAAACACCATATATTTT.

The J gene is TRBJ2-7, the V gene TRBV11-3, with a weak D call TRBD1 (5 bases). The CDR3 is 15 amino acids. From germline, CDR1 is SGHNT and CDR2 YENEEA. Trimming shortened V by 0 bases and J by 5 bases, and 14 bases separated the two germline ends. CDR3: CASSLEGRVVDEQYF. The CDR3 nucleotides are TGTGCCAGCAGCTTAGAAGGCAGGGTCGTGGACGAGCAGTACTTC.

The DNA for the CDR3 is TGTGCCACCTCATGGGGAGGGCCAGATACGCAGTATTTT. Protein: CATSWGGPDTQYF. The chain couples TRBV5-4 to TRBJ2-3; 7 bases are a match to TRBD2. The CDR3 extends over 13 amino acids. V trimming: 9 bases; J trimming: 4 bases; junction bases outside the gene matches: 8. Germline V gives CDR1 SGHNT, CDR2 YYREEE (reference sequence).

This chain uses TRBV28 with TRBJ2-7, with TRBD1 matching 8 bases. V trimming: 6 bases; J trimming: 3 bases; junction bases outside the gene matches: 10. The CDR3 covers 15 residues. Germline V gene sequence: CDR1 MDHEN, CDR2 SYDVKM. CDR3 sequence (DNA): TGTGCCAGCAGCCGACCCGGGACAGGCATCTACGAGCAGTACTTC. It is translated as CASSRPGTGIYEQYF.

The DNA for the CDR3 is TGTGCCAGCAGCCAACCCCTAGTAAGGGTCTACAATGAGCAGTTCTTC. Its protein is CASSQPLVRVYNEQFF. The chain is built from TRBV4-2 and TRBJ2-1; D remains ambiguous. V dropped 2 bases and J dropped 3 bases, with 14 bases sitting between them. The germline gives CDR1 LGHNA, CDR2 YNFKEQ. The CDR3 length is 16 residues.

The rearrangement links TRBV5-8 to TRBJ1-5; TRBD1 aligns across 10 bases. The CDR3 runs to 19 residues. Germline V gene data show CDR1 as SGHTS and CDR2 as YDEGEE. After removal of 4 bases from V and 4 bases from J, the junction contained 17 bases not matched to a gene. CDR3 bases: TGTGCCAGCAGCCCATCCCCGGGACAGGGGTGGGCCTATAATCAGCCCCAGCATTTT. Amino acids: CASSPSPGQGWAYNQPQHF.

The V call is TRBV5-4, the J call TRBJ2-1; 7 bases fit TRBD2. This CDR3 has 16 residues. The trim removed 4 bases at V and 4 bases at J, leaving 11 bases unmatched. In germline, CDR1 is SGHNT, CDR2 YYREEE (reference sequence). The CDR3 nucleotides are TGTGCCAGCAGCGTTGGGAGGGACGTGGAGTACAATGAGCAGTTCTTC. Translated: CASSVGRDVEYNEQFF.